Listed here are 18 T cell receptor beta chains from one sample, sequenced in a study of T-cell memory formation after mild COVID-19. TCRdb fed the 5' RACE reads into MiXCR, producing one record per CDR3 protein. The sample lists a few hundred thousand distinct CDR3 sequences; around 20% were seen once. The sequenced material came from PBMCs or a T cell subset sorted from them (not recorded which). These receptors all come from a man between 18 and 35 years old who had mild COVID-19 (a few samples of this study predate the infection). Cell type and time point are not known.

The chain combines TRBV6-5 with TRBJ1-1; D might be TRBD1 (6 bases). This CDR3 contains 15 residues. From germline, CDR1 is MNHEY and CDR2 SVGAGI. V dropped 4 bases and J dropped 5 bases, with 17 bases sitting between them. The CDR3 bases are TGTGCCAGCAGTTCCCGAGGGGAGGGGGATACTGAAGCTTTCTTT. Protein product: CASSSRGEGDTEAFF.

This clonotype came up many times. This chain connects TRBV3-1 to TRBJ2-4; 8 bases line up with TRBD1. CDR1 is LGHDT, CDR2 YNNKEL, per germline (reference sequence). The J segment lost 6 bases and the V segment lost 9 bases, leaving 7 bases of the junction unmatched. This CDR3 is built from 13 residues. The DNA of the CDR3 is TGTGCCAGGCCCGGACAGGGCGGAAACATTCAGTACTTC. The encoded protein is CARPGQGGNIQYF.

This clonotype occurred a few times. The chain uses TRBV5-1 and TRBJ2-7; D not resolved. Germline loops: CDR1 SGHRS, CDR2 YFSETQ. V lost 2 bases, J lost 0 bases, and 9 bases lay in between. The CDR3 has 14 residues. CDR3 coding DNA: TGCGCCAGCAGCTTCGACAAAACCTCCTACGAGCAGTACTTC. Translated, it gives CASSFDKTSYEQYF. Full variable domain (outside the CDR3, taken from reference TRBV5-1 and TRBJ2-7): KAGVTQTPRYLIKTRGQQVTLSCSPISGHRSVSWYQQTPGQGLQFLFEYFSETQRNKGNFPGRFSGRQFSNSRSEMNVSTLELGDSALYLCASSFDKTSYEQYFGPGTRLTVT.

The chain uses TRBV14 and TRBJ2-1; TRBD1 agrees at 8 bases. Germline V gene data show CDR1 as SGHDN and CDR2 as FVKESK. Losses at the gene ends were 3 bases for V and 15 bases for J; bases not matched to a gene: 7. The CDR3 covers 12 residues. For the CDR3, the DNA is TGTGCCAGCAGCCACGGCCCAGGGGGCCCGTTCTTC. Encoded protein: CASSHGPGGPFF.

This clonotype was seen a handful of times. The V call is TRBV10-3, the J call TRBJ1-1; perhaps TRBD1 as D (5 bases). Germline assignment: CDR1 ENHRY and CDR2 SYGVKD. This CDR3 is 15 amino acids long. With 9 bases removed from V and 5 bases from J, the gap between germline ends came to 22 bases. The CDR3 here is CAITKQGQGGTEAFF. As DNA, the CDR3 is TGTGCCATTACCAAGCAAGGGCAGGGTGGGACTGAAGCTTTCTTT.

The CDR3 sequence: CATSDNGQGVRPQHF. CDR3 sequence (DNA): TGTGCCACCAGTGATAACGGACAGGGAGTACGGCCCCAGCATTTT. The rearrangement links TRBV24-1 to TRBJ1-5; 8 bases are shared with TRBD1. The CDR3 covers 15 residues. Germline loops: CDR1 KGHDR, CDR2 SFDVKD. Germline trimming cut 3 bases from V and 9 bases from J; bases unmatched to any gene: 9.

The chain combines TRBV13 with TRBJ2-3; D possibly corresponds to TRBD2 (6 bases). This CDR3 has 15 amino acids. The germline gives CDR1 PRHDT, CDR2 FYEKMQ (reference sequence). The V end lost 3 bases, the J end lost 4 bases, and 14 bases lay between the germline ends. The CDR3: CASSLRDGEADTQYF. In DNA form, the CDR3 reads TGTGCCAGCAGCTTGAGGGACGGGGAGGCAGATACGCAGTATTTT.

V and J are TRBV12-3 or TRBV12-4 and TRBJ1-4; 7 bases map to TRBD1. The V gene end was trimmed by 4 bases and the J gene end by 8 bases; junction bases not matched to a gene: 4. The CDR3 length is 13 residues. The CDR3 region has the DNA TGTGCCAGCAGTTGGGACAGTACGGAAAAACTGTTTTTT. Translating it yields CASSWDSTEKLFF.

This clonotype has a handful of counts. The V and J genes are TRBV6-1 and TRBJ1-2; D uncertain. This CDR3 comprises 12 residues. V was pared by 4 bases and J by 2 bases, with 5 bases between. Looked up from germline, CDR1 is MNHNS and CDR2 is SASEGT. CDR3 nucleotides: TGTGCCAGCAGTGTGGACAACTATGGCTACACCTTC. As protein: CASSVDNYGYTF.

The chain employs TRBV5-4 and TRBJ2-5; either TRBD1 or TRBD2 may fit D (5 bases each). The CDR3 totals 15 residues. V dropped 10 bases and J dropped 1 base, with 20 bases sitting between them. CDR1 and CDR2 (germline): SGHNT, YYREEE (reference sequence). Written as DNA, the CDR3 is TGTGCCGGGGCCCCCTCAGGGAGTCCCCAAGAGACCCAGTACTTC. Translating gives CAGAPSGSPQETQYF.

This clonotype was recorded a few times. V usage is TRBV6-1 and J usage is TRBJ1-3; D call uncertain. CDR1 MNHNS and CDR2 SASEGT come from the germline V gene. The CDR3 is 16 amino acids. Trimming left V 3 bases short and J 0 bases short, with 12 bases between. Here the CDR3 DNA reads TGTGCCAGCAGTGACATGGACTGGAGCTCTGGAAACACCATATATTTT. Translation: CASSDMDWSSGNTIYF.

This clonotype was observed many times. The rearrangement joins TRBV7-3 to TRBJ2-6, with D hard to call. V shed 5 bases and J shed 0 bases, with 5 bases lying between them. CDR1 is SGHTA, CDR2 FQGTGA, per germline. This CDR3 region has 14 residues. The CDR3 nucleotides read TGTGCCAGCAGCCTGAGCTCTGGGGCCAACGTCCTGACTTTC. This sequence encodes CASSLSSGANVLTF. The full variable domain, in which reference TRBV7-3 and TRBJ2-6 provide the parts outside the CDR3, is GAGVSQTPSNKVTEKGKYVELRCDPISGHTALYWYRQSLGQGPEFLIYFQGTGAADDSGLPNDRFFAVRPEGSVSTLKIQRTERGDSAVYLCASSLSSGANVLTFGAGSRLTVL.

The rearrangement uses TRBV4-1 and TRBJ2-1; D may be TRBD2 (6 bases). Trimming cost V 0 bases and J 0 bases, with 15 bases left between them. Germline CDR1 MGHRA, CDR2 YSYEKL. The length of the CDR3 is 18 residues. The CDR3 reads CASSQDAHFGGSYNEQFF. CDR3 nucleotides: TGCGCCAGCAGCCAAGATGCGCACTTCGGGGGCTCCTACAATGAGCAGTTCTTC.

The rearrangement uses TRBV7-9 and TRBJ1-6; 9 bases fit TRBD1. The CDR3 runs 16 residues. The germline gives CDR1 SEHNR, CDR2 FQNEAQ (reference sequence). The J segment lost 9 bases and the V segment lost 1 base, leaving 7 bases of the junction unmatched. The CDR3 DNA follows: TGTGCCAGCAGCTTAGGGACAGGGGATAATAGTTCACCCCTCCACTTT. It encodes CASSLGTGDNSSPLHF.

This clonotype was seen more than once but under ten times. This sequence joins TRBV7-2 and TRBJ1-1; D ambiguous. CDR3 length: 14 amino acids. Trimming left V 0 bases short and J 0 bases short, with 5 bases between. Germline V CDR1 and CDR2: SGHTA, FQGNSA. In DNA form, the CDR3 reads TGTGCCAGCAGCTTAGCGCGGCTGAACACTGAAGCTTTCTTT. Translation: CASSLARLNTEAFF.

The V and J genes are TRBV6-2 or TRBV6-3 and TRBJ2-7, with D hard to call. V gave up 9 bases and J gave up 0 bases, with 21 bases separating them. Germline values: CDR1 MNHEY, CDR2 SVGEGT. This CDR3 spans 16 amino acids. The chain's CDR3 is CASKPRHILSSYEQYF. The CDR3 DNA reads as TGTGCCAGTAAACCCCGACACATCTTAAGCTCCTACGAGCAGTACTTC.

This chain joins TRBV7-2 and TRBJ2-5; D might be TRBD1 or TRBD2, each matching 6 bases. Trimming pared 2 bases from V and 10 bases from J, leaving 11 bases between. The length of the CDR3 is 12 residues. The germline CDR1 and CDR2 sequences are SGHTA and FQGNSA. CDR3 nucleotide sequence: TGTGCCAGCAGCTTATTAAGGGGGGTCCAGTACTTC. Translation gives CASSLLRGVQYF.

This clonotype was seen a handful of times. This chain joins TRBV7-2 and TRBJ2-2; D gene uncertain. Trimming pared 5 bases from V and 2 bases from J, leaving 12 bases between. The CDR3 has 15 amino acids. CDR1 is SGHTA and CDR2 is FQGNSA in the germline V gene. The CDR3 sequence: CASSNRRSNTGELFF. Here the CDR3 DNA reads TGTGCCAGCAGCAATAGGCGGAGTAACACCGGGGAGCTGTTTTTT. Supplemented by reference TRBV7-2 and TRBJ2-2, the full variable domain reads GAGVSQSPSNKVTEKGKDVELRCDPISGHTALYWYRQSLGQGLEFLIYFQGNSAPDKSGLPSDRFSAERTGGSVSTLTIQRTQQEDSAVYLCASSNRRSNTGELFFGEGSRLTVL.